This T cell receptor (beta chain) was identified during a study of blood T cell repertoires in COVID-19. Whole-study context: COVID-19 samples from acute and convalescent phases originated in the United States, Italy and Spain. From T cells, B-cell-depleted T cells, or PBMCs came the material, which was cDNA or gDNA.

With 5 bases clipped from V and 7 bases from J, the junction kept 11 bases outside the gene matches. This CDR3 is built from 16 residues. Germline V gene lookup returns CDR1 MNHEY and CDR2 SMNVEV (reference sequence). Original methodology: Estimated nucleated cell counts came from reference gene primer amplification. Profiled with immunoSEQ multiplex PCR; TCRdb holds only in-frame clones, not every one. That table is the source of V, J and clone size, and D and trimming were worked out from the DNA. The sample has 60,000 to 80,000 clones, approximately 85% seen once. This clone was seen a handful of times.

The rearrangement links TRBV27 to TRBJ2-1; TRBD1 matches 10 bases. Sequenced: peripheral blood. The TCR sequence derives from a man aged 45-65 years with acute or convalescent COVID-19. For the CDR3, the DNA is TGTGCCAGCAGTCCCCGTCGGGACAGGGGCCAAAATGAGCAGTTCTTC. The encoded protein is CASSPRRDRGQNEQFF.